Below are 30 T cell receptor beta chains sequenced from a single sample in a study of blood T cell repertoires in COVID-19. TCRdb keeps only in-frame clones here, not all; method: immunoSEQ multiplex PCR. The table records 100,000 to 150,000 clones, 70% to 90% of them present only once. The specimen sequenced was peripheral blood. These receptors were obtained from a man aged 45 to 65 with acute or convalescent COVID-19.

The chain couples TRBV29-1 to TRBJ1-3, with 8 bases identical to TRBD1. Germline CDR1 reads SQVTM; CDR2 reads ANQGSEA. The trim removed 8 bases at V and 2 bases at J, leaving 8 bases unmatched. This CDR3 has 14 amino acids. The CDR3 bases are TGCAGCCATTCGGACAGGGTAGCTGGAAACACCATATATTTT. Translation gives CSHSDRVAGNTIYF.

The chain has TRBV7-2 and TRBJ1-5, with TRBD1 as a possible D gene (5 bases). The V end was cut by 7 bases, the J end by 7 bases, with 20 bases between. Germline values: CDR1 SGHTA, CDR2 FQGNSA. There are 15 residues in the CDR3. The CDR3, as DNA: TGTGCCAGCACCTCCACCAGGGCCGGGCGCCAGCCCCAGCATTTT. The encoded protein is CASTSTRAGRQPQHF. The full variable domain, its missing parts supplied by reference TRBV7-2 and TRBJ1-5, is GAGVSQSPSNKVTEKGKDVELRCDPISGHTALYWYRQSLGQGLEFLIYFQGNSAPDKSGLPSDRFSAERTGGSVSTLTIQRTQQEDSAVYLCASTSTRAGRQPQHFGDGTRLSIL.

The chain carries TRBV18 and TRBJ1-5; unclear D gene. The V end was cut by 6 bases, the J end by 0 bases, with 12 bases between. Germline V CDR1 and CDR2: KGHSH, LQKENI. The CDR3 extends over 15 amino acids. CDR3 region: CASSRGGNSNQPQHF. For the CDR3, the DNA is TGTGCCAGCTCGCGGGGAGGTAATAGCAATCAGCCCCAGCATTTT.

The chain is built from TRBV4-1 and TRBJ2-3; possible D gene TRBD2, 6 bases. The CDR3 contains 15 residues. V was clipped by 2 bases and J by 6 bases, with 15 bases between them. Germline CDR1 MGHRA, CDR2 YSYEKL. The CDR3 sequence: CASSQLGLIRDTQYF. As DNA, the CDR3 is TGCGCCAGCAGCCAACTTGGACTAATCCGGGATACGCAGTATTTT.

J is TRBJ2-7 and V is TRBV19; D is possibly TRBD2 (6 bases). Trimming took 4 bases from V and 4 from J, leaving 11 bases between them. The germline V gene encodes CDR1 LNHDA and CDR2 SQIVND (reference sequence). There are 13 residues in the CDR3. The CDR3 nucleotides read TGTGCCAGTAGTAGCCGGGGGAGGTACGAGCAGTACTTC. As protein: CASSSRGRYEQYF.

This clone occurred a few times. The rearrangement uses TRBV5-5 and TRBJ1-2, with D perhaps matching TRBD1 (5 bases). Germline CDR1 and CDR2: SGHKS and YYEKEE (reference sequence). Trimming pared 4 bases from V and 4 bases from J, leaving 20 bases between. This CDR3 is 16 amino acids long. The CDR3 here is CASSPWQGPYGYGYTF. CDR3 DNA: TGTGCCAGCAGCCCTTGGCAGGGTCCCTACGGCTATGGCTACACCTTC. Supplemented by reference TRBV5-5 and TRBJ1-2, the full variable domain reads DAGVTQSPTHLIKTRGQQVTLRCSPISGHKSVSWYQQVLGQGPQFIFQYYEKEERGRGNFPDRFSARQFPNYSSELNVNALLLGDSALYLCASSPWQGPYGYGYTFGSGTRLTVV.

The chain is built from TRBV6-6 and TRBJ1-4; a possible D gene is TRBD1 (6 bases). The V gene's germline CDR1 is MNHNY and CDR2 SVGAGI (reference sequence). Trimming removed 5 bases at V and 4 bases at J, with 20 bases between. The CDR3 spans 17 residues. CDR3 protein: CASSPKPTGTFNEKLFF. CDR3 bases: TGTGCCAGCAGTCCCAAACCTACAGGGACCTTTAATGAAAAACTGTTTTTT.

V and J are TRBV12-5 and TRBJ1-2; D is unresolved. V was trimmed by 6 bases and J by 5 bases, leaving 13 bases between them. Germline V gene lookup returns CDR1 LGHNT and CDR2 FRNRAP. This CDR3 is 13 amino acids long. CDR3: CASGRDIWYGYTF. As DNA, the CDR3 is TGTGCTAGTGGCCGTGACATATGGTATGGCTACACCTTC.

The rearrangement links TRBV5-4 to TRBJ1-1; tentative D call: TRBD1 (6 bases). Germline-derived CDR1 and CDR2 are SGHNT and YYREEE (reference sequence). The ends were cut back, 4 bases at V and 1 base at J, with 11 bases in the middle. The CDR3 is 14 residues long. As DNA, the CDR3 is TGTGCCAGCAGCACAGGGCAAGAGAACACTGAAGCTTTCTTT. Encoded protein: CASSTGQENTEAFF.

The chain is built from TRBV6-5 and TRBJ1-2; the D is unclear. CDR1 and CDR2 (germline): MNHEY, SVGAGI. V was cut by 2 bases and J by 4 bases, with 11 bases left in between. The CDR3 covers 14 residues. The DNA of the CDR3 is TGTGCCAGCAGTTACGGTACAGATCTCTATGGCTACACCTTC. As protein: CASSYGTDLYGYTF.

The chain uses TRBV7-2 and TRBJ1-2; no reliable D call. Deletions cut 3 bases from V and 6 bases from J, with 14 bases between. Per germline, CDR1 SGHTA and CDR2 FQGNSA. This CDR3 has 14 amino acids. The CDR3: CASSLRGMVNGYTF. For the CDR3, the DNA is TGTGCCAGCAGCTTGCGAGGGATGGTGAATGGCTACACCTTC.

This clone was recorded only once. The chain carries TRBV19 and TRBJ1-2; D is ambiguous. In germline, CDR1 is LNHDA, CDR2 SQIVND (reference sequence). V was cut by 1 base and J by 4 bases, with 7 bases left in between. The CDR3 has 13 residues. This chain's CDR3 is CASSIGPAYGYTF. The CDR3 DNA follows: TGTGCCAGTAGTATAGGGCCCGCCTATGGCTACACCTTC.

The chain joins TRBV10-3 to TRBJ1-4; a weak D match, TRBD1 (5 bases). Germline assignment: CDR1 ENHRY and CDR2 SYGVKD. V lost 3 bases and J 8 bases, leaving 22 bases between the germline ends. This CDR3 is built from 17 residues. CDR3 amino acids: CAISDPIREGMREKLFF. The CDR3 DNA is TGTGCCATCAGTGACCCCATAAGGGAGGGGATGCGCGAAAAACTGTTTTTT.

The CDR3 reads CASSYSYYNSPLHF. The CDR3 nucleotides are TGTGCCAGCAGTTACTCATACTATAATTCACCCCTCCACTTT. The chain joins TRBV6-5 to TRBJ1-6, with D hard to call. The length of the CDR3 is 14 residues. Germline CDR1 is MNHEY and CDR2 is SVGAGI. V lost 0 bases and J 3 bases, leaving 3 bases between the germline ends.

This sequence joins TRBV3-1 (or the pseudogene TRBV3-2) and TRBJ1-5; TRBD1 matches at 8 bases. From germline, CDR1 is LGHDT and CDR2 YNNKEL (reference sequence). V trimming: 3 bases; J trimming: 6 bases; junction bases outside the gene matches: 7. The length of the CDR3 is 15 residues. This chain's CDR3 is CASSQANTGGQPQHF. The CDR3 DNA is TGTGCCAGCAGCCAGGCTAATACAGGGGGTCAGCCCCAGCATTTT.

The rearrangement links TRBV28 to TRBJ1-1; 7 bases fit TRBD1. Germline loops: CDR1 MDHEN, CDR2 SYDVKM. This CDR3 spans 13 amino acids. V lost 9 bases to trimming and J lost 1 base; unmatched junction nucleotides: 5. The CDR3 sequence: CASDRVTNTEAFF. The CDR3 nucleotides are TGTGCCAGTGACAGGGTCACGAACACTGAAGCTTTCTTT.

The DNA for the CDR3 is TGCGCCAGCAGGAAGGGCCCGGAGGACAATCAGCCCCAGCATTTT. Amino acids: CASRKGPEDNQPQHF. The chain joins TRBV5-1 to TRBJ1-5; no reliable D call. The V gene lost 5 bases and the J gene lost 3 bases, with 15 bases spanning the gap. CDR1 SGHRS and CDR2 YFSETQ come from the germline V gene. This CDR3 region has 15 residues.

The gene calls are TRBV2 and TRBJ1-1; 8 bases align to TRBD1. J was trimmed by 10 bases and V by 3 bases; bases with no gene match: 4. Germline V gives CDR1 SNHLY, CDR2 FYNNEI. There are 12 residues in the CDR3. CDR3 sequence (DNA): TGTGCCAGCAGTGACGACAGGGGTCCAGCTTTCTTT. Translating gives CASSDDRGPAFF.

The V gene is TRBV29-1, the J gene TRBJ2-1; the D gene is possibly TRBD2 (5 bases). V lost 6 bases, J lost 6 bases, and 12 bases lay in between. The CDR3 contains 12 residues. The germline V gene encodes CDR1 SQVTM and CDR2 ANQGSEA. In nucleotides, the CDR3 is TGCAGCGTCGTTTGGACTGCCAATGAGCAGTTCTTC. This codes for CSVVWTANEQFF.

CDR3 protein: CSVVEGNYGYTF. The CDR3 nucleotides read TGCAGCGTTGTGGAGGGAAACTATGGCTACACCTTC. The rearrangement links TRBV29-1 to TRBJ1-2; D remains ambiguous. Germline values: CDR1 SQVTM, CDR2 ANQGSEA. V was clipped by 4 bases and J by 2 bases, with 8 bases between them. The CDR3 consists of 12 residues.

V and J are TRBV4-1 and TRBJ2-6, with 9 bases lining up with TRBD1. Germline V lookup: CDR1 MGHRA, CDR2 YSYEKL. V trimming: 3 bases; J trimming: 1 base; junction bases outside the gene matches: 4. The length of the CDR3 is 17 residues. Written as DNA, the CDR3 is TGCGCCAGCAGCCAGGGACAGGGTGTATCTGGGGCCAACGTCCTGACTTTC. This translates into CASSQGQGVSGANVLTF.

The chain links TRBV18 to TRBJ1-6; 9 bases fit TRBD1. V shed 8 bases, J shed 10 bases, and the junction held 6 bases outside the gene matches. Germline V lookup: CDR1 KGHSH, CDR2 LQKENI. This CDR3 has 13 amino acids. CDR3 nucleotide sequence: TGTGCCAGCAGACAGGGGGGGAAATCACCCCTCCACTTT. Amino acid sequence: CASRQGGKSPLHF.

The chain recombines TRBV29-1 with TRBJ1-2; D unresolved. Germline-derived CDR1 and CDR2 are SQVTM and ANQGSEA. V was pared by 0 bases and J by 4 bases, with 9 bases between. The CDR3 consists of 13 residues. This chain's CDR3 is CSVEEQPFYGYTF. The CDR3 region has the DNA TGCAGCGTTGAAGAACAACCTTTCTATGGCTACACCTTC. The complete variable domain, with remaining parts taken from reference TRBV29-1 and TRBJ1-2, reads SAVISQKPSRDICQRGTSLTIQCQVDSQVTMMFWYRQQPGQSLTLIATANQGSEATYESGFVIDKFPISRPNLTFSTLTVSNMSPEDSSIYLCSVEEQPFYGYTFGSGTRLTVV.

This clone was observed once. V usage is TRBV12-3 or TRBV12-4 and J usage is TRBJ1-1, with TRBD1 identical over 7 bases. This CDR3 is 12 amino acids long. Trimming took 6 bases from V and 10 from J; bases not matched to a gene: 8. CDR3 in amino acids: CASRRQGWRAFF. The DNA of the CDR3 is TGTGCCAGCAGGAGACAGGGATGGAGAGCTTTCTTT.

V usage is TRBV2 and J usage is TRBJ2-7; 8 positions agree with TRBD1. V shed 7 bases, J shed 3 bases, and the junction held 5 bases outside the gene matches. Germline-derived CDR1 and CDR2 are SNHLY and FYNNEI. The CDR3 is made up of 13 amino acids. CDR3 loop: CASNQGAHYEQYF. CDR3 bases: TGTGCCAGCAACCAGGGGGCCCACTACGAGCAGTACTTC.

V is TRBV10-3 and J is TRBJ1-1; maybe TRBD1 (6 bases). Trimming took 10 bases from V and 4 from J, leaving 16 bases between them. The CDR3 length is 13 residues. CDR1 ENHRY and CDR2 SYGVKD come from the germline V gene. The CDR3 loop reads CASQGTPGTEAFF. As DNA, the CDR3 is TGTGCCAGTCAGGGGACCCCCGGCACTGAAGCTTTCTTT.

The chain combines TRBV4-1 with TRBJ2-1; no clear D gene. Germline CDR1 reads MGHRA; CDR2 reads YSYEKL. Trimming took 2 bases from V and 5 from J, leaving 10 bases between them. The CDR3 sequence is 14 residues long. The CDR3 DNA follows: TGCGCCAGCAGCCAATACAATCAGGACAATGAGCAGTTCTTC. Translating it yields CASSQYNQDNEQFF.

This clone came up once. The chain links TRBV23-1 to TRBJ1-2; TRBD1 might be the D (5 bases). TRBV23-1 is placed among ORFs of uncertain function. The V end was cut by 2 bases, the J end by 3 bases, with 19 bases between. CDR3 length: 17 amino acids. The CDR3 DNA sequence: TGCGCCAGCAGTCAAGTCCCCCTCGACAGCCCTCACTATGGCTACACCTTC. Translating gives CASSQVPLDSPHYGYTF.

The rearrangement uses TRBV11-2 and TRBJ1-1; 8 bases fit TRBD1. Trimming at V came to 3 bases and at J to 4 bases, leaving 7 bases not matched to a gene. The CDR3 sequence is 15 residues long. Looked up from germline, CDR1 is SGHAT and CDR2 is FQNNGV. The CDR3 nucleotides are TGTGCCAGCAGCTTGGCGCAGGGGGCCGGCACTGAAGCTTTCTTT. Translation: CASSLAQGAGTEAFF.

The V and J genes are TRBV11-2 and TRBJ2-2; D unclear. Germline V gene sequence: CDR1 SGHAT, CDR2 FQNNGV. V was pared by 3 bases and J by 5 bases, with 10 bases between. The CDR3 spans 14 residues. The CDR3 loop is CASSLSYGTGELFF. The CDR3 DNA sequence: TGTGCCAGCAGCTTGAGCTACGGGACCGGGGAGCTGTTTTTT.